These T cell receptor beta chains were read from a single sample in a study of T cell responses to AZD1222 COVID-19 vaccine. The assay was immunoSEQ multiplex PCR, and TCRdb's table has in-frame clones only and misses some. The sample lists about 8,000 clones, 88% occurring once. Specimen: peripheral blood, collected 28 days after the second AZD1222 dose. All receptors come from an adult who received the AZD1222 COVID-19 vaccine. The CDR3 runs from the conserved cysteine through the conserved F or W. The order of the fields is J gene, V gene, CDR3 length, clone size, CDR3 protein. Part of the rows lack a size; the others show once, few, many or a class for expanded clones.

J gene: TRBJ1-1
V gene: TRBV7-2
CDR3 length: 14
clone size: NA
CDR3 protein: CASNPDPMNTEAFF

J gene: TRBJ2-3
V gene: TRBV18
CDR3 length: 13
clone size: NA
CDR3 protein: CASSPSETDTQYF

J gene: TRBJ1-5
V gene: TRBV4-2
CDR3 length: 15
clone size: few
CDR3 protein: CASSQGGQATFPQHF

J gene: TRBJ1-2
V gene: TRBV7-2
CDR3 length: 14
clone size: NA
CDR3 protein: CASSLTGINYGYTF

J gene: TRBJ2-7
V gene: TRBV7-2
CDR3 length: 14
clone size: NA
CDR3 protein: CASSLTSGGYEQYF

J gene: TRBJ1-4
V gene: TRBV28
CDR3 length: 15
clone size: NA
CDR3 protein: CASSLGGTENEKLFF

J gene: TRBJ1-3
V gene: TRBV28
CDR3 length: 17
clone size: NA
CDR3 protein: CASSLYVRDSSGNTIYF

J gene: TRBJ1-5
V gene: TRBV7-8
CDR3 length: 15
clone size: NA
CDR3 protein: CASSGTGYSNQPQHF

J gene: TRBJ1-2
V gene: TRBV7-3
CDR3 length: 23
clone size: NA
CDR3 protein: CASSLISQIVQGRLRTLGYGYTF

J gene: TRBJ1-1
V gene: TRBV6-5
CDR3 length: 13
clone size: NA
CDR3 protein: CASSLPTIGEAFF

J gene: TRBJ2-2
V gene: TRBV29-1
CDR3 length: 12
clone size: few
CDR3 protein: CSVAWNTGELFF

J gene: TRBJ2-3
V gene: TRBV24-1
CDR3 length: 14
clone size: NA
CDR3 protein: CATSEGTGFDTQYF

J gene: TRBJ2-5
V gene: TRBV19
CDR3 length: 13
clone size: NA
CDR3 protein: CASTPMGGETQYF

J gene: TRBJ2-5
V gene: TRBV19
CDR3 length: 17
clone size: NA
CDR3 protein: CASRPTRGEGQKETQYF

J gene: TRBJ2-5
V gene: TRBV19
CDR3 length: 16
clone size: NA
CDR3 protein: CASSPTPSGSGKTQYF

J gene: TRBJ1-4
V gene: TRBV5-1
CDR3 length: 16
clone size: NA
CDR3 protein: CASSLTTGTGNEKLFF

J gene: TRBJ2-3
V gene: TRBV6-4
CDR3 length: 15
clone size: NA
CDR3 protein: CASSETSGGTDTQYF

J gene: TRBJ2-7
V gene: TRBV7-9
CDR3 length: 15
clone size: NA
CDR3 protein: CASSPPGTSPSEQYF